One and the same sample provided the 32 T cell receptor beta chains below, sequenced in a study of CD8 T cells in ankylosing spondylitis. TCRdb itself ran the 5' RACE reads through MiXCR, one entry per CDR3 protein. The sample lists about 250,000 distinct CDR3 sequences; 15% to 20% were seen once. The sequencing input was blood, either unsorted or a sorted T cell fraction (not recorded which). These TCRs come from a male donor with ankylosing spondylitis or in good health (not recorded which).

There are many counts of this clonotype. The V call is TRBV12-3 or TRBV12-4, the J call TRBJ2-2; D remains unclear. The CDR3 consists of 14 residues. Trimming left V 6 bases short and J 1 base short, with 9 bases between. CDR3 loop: CASSVGQNTGELFF. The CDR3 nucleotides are TGTGCCAGCAGCGTGGGCCAGAACACCGGGGAGCTGTTTTTT.

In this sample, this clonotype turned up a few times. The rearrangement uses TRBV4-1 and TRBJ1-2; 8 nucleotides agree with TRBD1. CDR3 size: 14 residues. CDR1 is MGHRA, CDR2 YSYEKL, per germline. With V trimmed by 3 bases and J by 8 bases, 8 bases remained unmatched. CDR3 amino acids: CASSQEDRVGGYTF. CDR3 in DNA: TGCGCCAGCAGCCAGGAGGACAGGGTAGGCGGCTACACCTTC.

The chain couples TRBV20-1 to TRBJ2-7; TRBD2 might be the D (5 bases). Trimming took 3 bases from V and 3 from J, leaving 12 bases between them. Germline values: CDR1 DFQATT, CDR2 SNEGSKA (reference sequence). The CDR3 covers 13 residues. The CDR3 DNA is TGCAGTGCTAGTCCCCGGACTGGCTACGAGCAGTACTTC. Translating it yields CSASPRTGYEQYF.

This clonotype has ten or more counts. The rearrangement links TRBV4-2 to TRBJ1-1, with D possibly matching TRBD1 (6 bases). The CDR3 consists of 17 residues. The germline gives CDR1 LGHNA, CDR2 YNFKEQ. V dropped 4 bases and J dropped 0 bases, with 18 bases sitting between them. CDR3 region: CASSPWGGGEVNTEAFF. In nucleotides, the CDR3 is TGTGCCAGCAGCCCCTGGGGTGGGGGCGAGGTGAACACTGAAGCTTTCTTT.

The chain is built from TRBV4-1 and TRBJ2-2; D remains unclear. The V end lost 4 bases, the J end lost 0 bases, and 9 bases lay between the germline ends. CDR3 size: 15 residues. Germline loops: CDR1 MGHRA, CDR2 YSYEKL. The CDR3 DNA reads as TGCGCCAGCAGCCCGGCGGTCGCGAACACCGGGGAGCTGTTTTTT. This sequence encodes CASSPAVANTGELFF.

The DNA for the CDR3 is TGTGCCAGCAGCCCCCACGTGGCGAACACCGGGGAGCTGTTTTTT. Translating gives CASSPHVANTGELFF. The chain joins TRBV11-2 to TRBJ2-2; the D is unclear. Trimming pared 5 bases from V and 0 bases from J, leaving 10 bases between. The germline CDR1 and CDR2 sequences are SGHAT and FQNNGV. This CDR3 contains 15 residues.

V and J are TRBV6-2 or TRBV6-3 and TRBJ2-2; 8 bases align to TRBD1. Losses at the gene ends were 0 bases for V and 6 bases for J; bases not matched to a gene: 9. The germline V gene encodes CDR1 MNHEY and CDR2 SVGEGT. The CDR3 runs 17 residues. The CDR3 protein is CASSYSFPGGASGELFF. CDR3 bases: TGTGCCAGCAGTTACTCTTTTCCAGGGGGCGCCTCCGGGGAGCTGTTTTTT.

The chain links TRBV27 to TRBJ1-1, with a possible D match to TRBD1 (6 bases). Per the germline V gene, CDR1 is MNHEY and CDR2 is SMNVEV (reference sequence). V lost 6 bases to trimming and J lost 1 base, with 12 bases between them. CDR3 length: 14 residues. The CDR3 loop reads CASRGETGNTEAFF. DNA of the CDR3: TGTGCCAGCAGGGGCGAGACAGGGAACACTGAAGCTTTCTTT.

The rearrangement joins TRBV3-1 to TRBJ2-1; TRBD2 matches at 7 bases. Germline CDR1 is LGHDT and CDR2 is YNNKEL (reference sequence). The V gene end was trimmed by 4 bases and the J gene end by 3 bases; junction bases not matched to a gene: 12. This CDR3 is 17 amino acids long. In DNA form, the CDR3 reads TGTGCCAGCAGCCCTTCCGAGGCTAGCGGATTCTACAATGAGCAGTTCTTC. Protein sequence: CASSPSEASGFYNEQFF.

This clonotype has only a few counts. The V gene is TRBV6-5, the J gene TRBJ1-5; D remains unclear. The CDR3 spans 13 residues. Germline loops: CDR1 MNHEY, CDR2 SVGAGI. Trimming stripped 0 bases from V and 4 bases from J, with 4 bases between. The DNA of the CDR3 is TGTGCCAGCAGTTACTCCCTTAATCAGCCCCAGCATTTT. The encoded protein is CASSYSLNQPQHF.

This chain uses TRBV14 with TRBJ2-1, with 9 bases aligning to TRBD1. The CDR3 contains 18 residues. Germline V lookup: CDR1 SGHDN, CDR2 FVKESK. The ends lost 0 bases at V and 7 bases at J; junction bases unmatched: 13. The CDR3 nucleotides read TGTGCCAGCAGCCAAGATACCCTCGGGACAGGGAACGTAAATGAGCAGTTCTTC. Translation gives CASSQDTLGTGNVNEQFF.

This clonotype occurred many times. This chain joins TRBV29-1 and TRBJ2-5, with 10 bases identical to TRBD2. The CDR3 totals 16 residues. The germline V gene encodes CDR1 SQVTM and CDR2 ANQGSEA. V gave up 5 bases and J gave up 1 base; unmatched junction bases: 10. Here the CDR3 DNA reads TGCAGCGTTCTTTCGGCTAGCGGGAGCTTCCAAGAGACCCAGTACTTC. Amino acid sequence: CSVLSASGSFQETQYF.

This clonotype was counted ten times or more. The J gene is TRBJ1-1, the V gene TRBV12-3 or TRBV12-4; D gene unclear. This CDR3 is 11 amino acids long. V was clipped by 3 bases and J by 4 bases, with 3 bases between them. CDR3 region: CASSFGTEAFF. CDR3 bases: TGTGCCAGCAGTTTTGGCACTGAAGCTTTCTTT.

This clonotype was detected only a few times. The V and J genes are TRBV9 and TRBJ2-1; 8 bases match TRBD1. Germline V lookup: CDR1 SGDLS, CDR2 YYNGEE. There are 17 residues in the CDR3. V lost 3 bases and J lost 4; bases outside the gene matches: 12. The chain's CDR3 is CASSALPQGAAYNEQFF. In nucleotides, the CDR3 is TGTGCCAGCAGCGCGCTACCCCAGGGGGCGGCGTACAATGAGCAGTTCTTC.

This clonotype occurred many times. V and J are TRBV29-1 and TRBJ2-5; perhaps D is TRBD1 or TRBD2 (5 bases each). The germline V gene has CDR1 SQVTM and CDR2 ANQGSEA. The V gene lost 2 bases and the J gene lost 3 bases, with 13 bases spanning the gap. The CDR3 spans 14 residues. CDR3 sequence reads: CSVEPYGAEETQYF. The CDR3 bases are TGCAGCGTTGAACCTTACGGGGCAGAAGAGACCCAGTACTTC.

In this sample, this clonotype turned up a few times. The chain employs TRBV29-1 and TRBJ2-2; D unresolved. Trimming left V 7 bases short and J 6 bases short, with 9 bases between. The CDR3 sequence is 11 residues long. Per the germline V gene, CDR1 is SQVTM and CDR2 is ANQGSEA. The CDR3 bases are TGCAGCGCCCTCAGCGCCGGGGAGCTGTTTTTT. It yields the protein CSALSAGELFF.

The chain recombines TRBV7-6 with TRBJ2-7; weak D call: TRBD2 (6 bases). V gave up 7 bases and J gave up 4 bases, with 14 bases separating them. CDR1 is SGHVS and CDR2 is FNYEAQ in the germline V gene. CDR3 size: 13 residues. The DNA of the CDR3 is TGTGCCAGCACTCACGGGAGAGGTTACGAGCAGTACTTC. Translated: CASTHGRGYEQYF.

The CDR3 spells CASSQDGTANNEQFF. CDR3 DNA sequence: TGCGCCAGCAGCCAAGATGGGACAGCTAACAATGAGCAGTTCTTC. The rearrangement uses TRBV4-3 and TRBJ2-1, with 7 bases identical to TRBD1. CDR1 and CDR2 from the germline V gene are LGHNA and YSLEER. After removal of 0 bases from V and 5 bases from J, the junction contained 4 bases not matched to a gene. The CDR3 sequence is 15 residues long.

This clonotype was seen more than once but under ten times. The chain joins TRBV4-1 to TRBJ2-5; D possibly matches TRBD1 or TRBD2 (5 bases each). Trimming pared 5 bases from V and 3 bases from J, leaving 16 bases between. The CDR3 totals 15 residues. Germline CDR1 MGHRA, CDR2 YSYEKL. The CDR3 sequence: CASSALGVAEETQYF. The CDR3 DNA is TGCGCCAGCAGCGCCCTGGGGGTAGCAGAAGAGACCCAGTACTTC.

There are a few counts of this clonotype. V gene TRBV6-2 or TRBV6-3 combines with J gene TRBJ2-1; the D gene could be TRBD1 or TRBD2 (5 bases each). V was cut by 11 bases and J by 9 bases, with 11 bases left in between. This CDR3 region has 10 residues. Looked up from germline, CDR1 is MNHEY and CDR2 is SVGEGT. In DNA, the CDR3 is TGTGCCGTCGCTGGGGGTGAGCAGTTCTTC. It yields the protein CAVAGGEQFF.

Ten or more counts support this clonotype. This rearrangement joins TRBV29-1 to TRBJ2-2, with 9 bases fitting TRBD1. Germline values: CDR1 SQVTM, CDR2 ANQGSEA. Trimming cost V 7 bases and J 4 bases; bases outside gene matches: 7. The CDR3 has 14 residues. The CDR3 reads CSAGDRDGTGELFF. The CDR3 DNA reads TGCAGCGCAGGGGACAGGGATGGCACCGGGGAGCTGTTTTTT.

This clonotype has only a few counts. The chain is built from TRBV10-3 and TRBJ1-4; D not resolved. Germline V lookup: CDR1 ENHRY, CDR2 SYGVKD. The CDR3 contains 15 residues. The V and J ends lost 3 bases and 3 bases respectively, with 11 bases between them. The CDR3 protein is CAISDVEAANEKLFF. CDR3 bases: TGTGCCATCAGTGACGTGGAGGCGGCTAATGAAAAACTGTTTTTT.

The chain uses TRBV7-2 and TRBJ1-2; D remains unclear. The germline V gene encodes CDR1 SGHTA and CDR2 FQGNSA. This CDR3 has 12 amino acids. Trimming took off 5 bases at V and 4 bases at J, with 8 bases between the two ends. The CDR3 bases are TGTGCCAGCAGCCCGACTGGCTATGGCTACACCTTC. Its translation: CASSPTGYGYTF.

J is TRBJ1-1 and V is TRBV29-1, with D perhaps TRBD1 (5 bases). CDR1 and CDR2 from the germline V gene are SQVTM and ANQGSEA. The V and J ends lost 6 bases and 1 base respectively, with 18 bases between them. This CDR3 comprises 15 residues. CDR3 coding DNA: TGCAGCGTCCGGGTTCGTGGGGGAGGGAACACTGAAGCTTTCTTT. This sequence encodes CSVRVRGGGNTEAFF.

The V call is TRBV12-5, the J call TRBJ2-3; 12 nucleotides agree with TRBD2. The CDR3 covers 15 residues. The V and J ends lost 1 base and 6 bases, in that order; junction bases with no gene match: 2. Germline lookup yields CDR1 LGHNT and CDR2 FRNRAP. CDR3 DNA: TGTGCTAGTGGTTTGGGACTAGCGGGAGTCGATACGCAGTATTTT. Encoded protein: CASGLGLAGVDTQYF.

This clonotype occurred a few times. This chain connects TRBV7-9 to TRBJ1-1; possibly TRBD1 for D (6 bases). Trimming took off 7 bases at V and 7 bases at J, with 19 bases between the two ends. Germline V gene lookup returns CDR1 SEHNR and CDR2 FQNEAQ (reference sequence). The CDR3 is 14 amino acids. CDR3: CASNLQGLGDEAFF. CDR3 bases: TGTGCCAGCAACCTACAGGGACTTGGCGATGAAGCTTTCTTT. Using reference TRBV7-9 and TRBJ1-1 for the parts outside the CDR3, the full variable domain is DTGVSQNPRHKITKRGQNVTFRCDPISEHNRLYWYRQTLGQGPEFLTYFQNEAQLEKSRLLSDRFSAERPKGSFSTLEIQRTEQGDSAMYLCASNLQGLGDEAFFGQGTRLTVV.

CDR3 coding DNA: TGTGCCAGTAGGTTAACAGGTGACACTGAAGCTTTCTTT. This codes for CASRLTGDTEAFF. This sequence joins TRBV19 and TRBJ1-1; possibly TRBD1 for D (5 bases). CDR3 length: 13 residues. In germline, CDR1 is LNHDA, CDR2 SQIVND (reference sequence). The V and J ends lost 6 bases and 3 bases respectively, with 11 bases between them.

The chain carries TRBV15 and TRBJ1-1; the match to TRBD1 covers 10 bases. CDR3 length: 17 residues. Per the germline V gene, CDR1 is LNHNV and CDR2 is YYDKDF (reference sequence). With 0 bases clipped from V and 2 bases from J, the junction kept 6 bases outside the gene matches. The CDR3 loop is CATSRDVWTGGNTEAFF. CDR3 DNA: TGTGCCACCAGCAGAGATGTGTGGACAGGGGGAAACACTGAAGCTTTCTTT.

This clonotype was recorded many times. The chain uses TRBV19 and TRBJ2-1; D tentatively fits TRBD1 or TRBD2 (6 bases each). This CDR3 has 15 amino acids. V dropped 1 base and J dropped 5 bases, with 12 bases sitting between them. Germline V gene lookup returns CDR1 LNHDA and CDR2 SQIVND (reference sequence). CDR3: CASSIGGGPNNEQFF. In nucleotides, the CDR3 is TGTGCCAGTAGTATAGGTGGGGGGCCGAACAATGAGCAGTTCTTC.

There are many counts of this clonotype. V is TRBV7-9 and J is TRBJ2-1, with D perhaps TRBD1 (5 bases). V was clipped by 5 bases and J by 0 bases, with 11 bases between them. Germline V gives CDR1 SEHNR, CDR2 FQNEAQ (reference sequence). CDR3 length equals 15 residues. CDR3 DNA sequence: TGTGCCAGCAGCCGTCCGGACATCTCCTACAATGAGCAGTTCTTC. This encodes CASSRPDISYNEQFF. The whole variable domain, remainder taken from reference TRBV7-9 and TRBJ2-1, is DTGVSQNPRHKITKRGQNVTFRCDPISEHNRLYWYRQTLGQGPEFLTYFQNEAQLEKSRLLSDRFSAERPKGSFSTLEIQRTEQGDSAMYLCASSRPDISYNEQFFGPGTRLTVL.

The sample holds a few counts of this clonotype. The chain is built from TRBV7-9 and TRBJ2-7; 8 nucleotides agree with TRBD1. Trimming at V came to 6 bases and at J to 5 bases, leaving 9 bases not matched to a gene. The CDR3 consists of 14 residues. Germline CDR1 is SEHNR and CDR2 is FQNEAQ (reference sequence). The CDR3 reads CASRPRTGRHEQYF. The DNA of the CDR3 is TGTGCCAGCAGACCCAGGACAGGGCGTCACGAGCAGTACTTC.

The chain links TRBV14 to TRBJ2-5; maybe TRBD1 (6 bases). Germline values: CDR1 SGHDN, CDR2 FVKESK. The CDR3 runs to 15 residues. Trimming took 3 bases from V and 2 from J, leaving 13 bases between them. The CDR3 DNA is TGTGCCAGCAGCCACAATGACAGGCCGCAAGAGACCCAGTACTTC. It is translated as CASSHNDRPQETQYF. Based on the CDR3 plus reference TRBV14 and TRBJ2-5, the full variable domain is EAGVTQFPSHSVIEKGQTVTLRCDPISGHDNLYWYRRVMGKEIKFLLHFVKESKQDESGMPNNRFLAERTGGTYSTLKVQPAELEDSGVYFCASSHNDRPQETQYFGPGTRLLVL.